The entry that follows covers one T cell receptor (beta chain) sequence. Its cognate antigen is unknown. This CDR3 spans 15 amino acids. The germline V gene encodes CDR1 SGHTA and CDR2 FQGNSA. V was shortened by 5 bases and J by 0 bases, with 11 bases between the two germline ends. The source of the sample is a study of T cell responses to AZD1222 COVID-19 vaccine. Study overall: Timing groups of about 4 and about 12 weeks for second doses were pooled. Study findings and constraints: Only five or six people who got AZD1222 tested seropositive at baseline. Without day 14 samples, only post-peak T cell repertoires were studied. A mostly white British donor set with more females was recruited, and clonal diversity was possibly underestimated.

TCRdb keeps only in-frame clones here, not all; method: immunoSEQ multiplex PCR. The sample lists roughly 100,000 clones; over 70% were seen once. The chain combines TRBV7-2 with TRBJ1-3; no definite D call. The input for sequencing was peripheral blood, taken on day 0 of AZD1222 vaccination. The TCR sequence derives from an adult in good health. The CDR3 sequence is CASSQGSLSGNTIYF. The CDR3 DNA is TGTGCCAGCAGCCAAGGGTCTCTCTCTGGAAACACCATATATTTT.